The 11 T cell receptor beta chains presented below share a single source sample, sequenced in a study of shared clonotypes between healthy human individuals. TCRdb's table, derived via immunoSEQ multiplex PCR, lists solely in-frame clones and lacks some. This table holds 950,000 to 1,300,000 clones, about 75% found once. Sequencing was performed on memory CD4+ T cells sorted from blood. The subset denotes: CD45RA-negative fraction. The receptors were gathered from a young man in good health.

A word on this clone: Only one base separates this from a far larger clonotype, so it likely reflects a read error. V usage is TRBV9 and J usage is TRBJ2-3, with TRBD1 as a possible D gene (5 bases). Trimming pared 4 bases from V and 1 base from J, leaving 7 bases between. Germline V lookup: CDR1 SGDLS, CDR2 YYNGEE. The CDR3 is 13 residues long. For the CDR3, the DNA is TGTGCCAGCAGCCCGACAGGCACAGATACGCAGTATTTT. Translation gives CASSPTGTDTQYF.

V usage is TRBV6-1 and J usage is TRBJ1-2, with D hard to call. Trimming took off 0 bases at V and 0 bases at J, with 8 bases between the two ends. CDR1 MNHNS and CDR2 SASEGT come from the germline V gene. The CDR3 loop spans 15 amino acids. As DNA, the CDR3 is TGTGCCAGCAGTGAAGCCCCAGGTGCTAACTATGGCTACACCTTC. Translation: CASSEAPGANYGYTF.

This clone was seen only once. The V call is TRBV18, the J call TRBJ1-5; D is unclear. This CDR3 region has 13 residues. Germline lookup yields CDR1 KGHSH and CDR2 LQKENI. Trimming left V 5 bases short and J 4 bases short, with 9 bases between. The CDR3 spells CASSSTVNQPQHF. The CDR3 DNA is TGTGCCAGCTCATCAACTGTGAATCAGCCCCAGCATTTT.

This rearrangement joins TRBV7-9 to TRBJ1-2; D might be TRBD1 (5 bases). The CDR3 is 16 amino acids. The germline V and J ends were trimmed by 3 bases and 6 bases, with 20 bases remaining between them. Germline V gene sequence: CDR1 SEHNR, CDR2 FQNEAQ (reference sequence). CDR3 bases: TGTGCCAGCAGCTTGCAGGGTGGAAAATTAATGGATGGCTACACCTTC. Its translation is CASSLQGGKLMDGYTF.

The V gene is TRBV2, the J gene TRBJ1-5; 7 nucleotides agree with TRBD1. This CDR3 contains 15 residues. The germline V gene encodes CDR1 SNHLY and CDR2 FYNNEI. V shed 6 bases, J shed 0 bases, and the junction held 5 bases outside the gene matches. The DNA of the CDR3 is TGTGCCAGCAGGAAGACAGGGAATAGCAATCAGCCCCAGCATTTT. This sequence encodes CASRKTGNSNQPQHF. Supplemented by reference TRBV2 and TRBJ1-5, the full variable domain reads EPEVTQTPSHQVTQMGQEVILRCVPISNHLYFYWYRQILGQKVEFLVSFYNNEISEKSEIFDDQFSVERPDGSNFTLKIRSTKLEDSAMYFCASRKTGNSNQPQHFGDGTRLSIL.

The V and J genes are TRBV9 and TRBJ2-2; TRBD2 agrees at 7 bases. Germline V gene sequence: CDR1 SGDLS, CDR2 YYNGEE. This CDR3 contains 16 residues. The V gene end was trimmed by 1 base and the J gene end by 1 base; junction bases not matched to a gene: 4. The DNA of the CDR3 is TGTGCCAGCAGCGTATCGTGGGAGGGGAACACCGGGGAGCTGTTTTTT. As protein: CASSVSWEGNTGELFF.

This chain connects TRBV5-1 to TRBJ2-3; 8 positions match TRBD1. The CDR3 loop spans 15 amino acids. CDR1 SGHRS and CDR2 YFSETQ come from the germline V gene. V shed 4 bases and J 6 bases; nucleotides not matched to a gene: 10. CDR3 DNA sequence: TGCGCCAGCAGCCCCGGACAGGGTAGTATGGATACGCAGTATTTT. Translated, it gives CASSPGQGSMDTQYF.

The chain joins TRBV21-1 to TRBJ1-5. TRBV21-1 is tagged as a pseudogene. The CDR3 length is 14 residues. DNA of the CDR3: TGTGCCAGCAGCAATACAGGGAGGAAACAGCTCCAGCATTTT. Protein: CASSNTGRKQLQHF.

The chain joins TRBV7-2 to TRBJ1-6; 9 positions match TRBD1. The trim removed 7 bases at V and 10 bases at J, leaving 17 bases unmatched. The CDR3 length is 17 residues. Per the germline V gene, CDR1 is SGHTA and CDR2 is FQGNSA. The CDR3 region is CASTTATGGAGSSPLHF. CDR3 bases: TGTGCCAGCACCACGGCAACAGGGGGCGCGGGTAGCTCACCCCTCCACTTT. Looking up the rest from reference TRBV7-2 and TRBJ1-6 gives the full variable domain: GAGVSQSPSNKVTEKGKDVELRCDPISGHTALYWYRQSLGQGLEFLIYFQGNSAPDKSGLPSDRFSAERTGGSVSTLTIQRTQQEDSAVYLCASTTATGGAGSSPLHFGNGTRLTVT.

The rearrangement links TRBV6-5 to TRBJ1-2, with 9 bases fitting TRBD1. Germline V gives CDR1 MNHEY, CDR2 SVGAGI. The junction had 6 bases not matched to a gene; V was cut back by 6 bases and J by 7 bases. The CDR3 extends over 13 amino acids. The CDR3 DNA sequence: TGTGCCAGCAGGGAGCGGGACAGGGCTGGCTACACCTTC. As protein: CASRERDRAGYTF.

A single count supports this clone. The gene calls are TRBV10-3 and TRBJ2-5; D is tentatively TRBD1 or TRBD2 (7 bases each). CDR3 length equals 13 residues. Germline CDR1 ENHRY, CDR2 SYGVKD. V was pared by 4 bases and J by 5 bases, with 11 bases between. The CDR3 reads CAISGQGGETQYF. In DNA form, the CDR3 reads TGTGCCATCAGTGGACAGGGAGGGGAGACCCAGTACTTC.